The 30 T cell receptor beta chains in this list originate from one sample, sequenced in a study of T cell responses to AZD1222 COVID-19 vaccine. Clones were read by immunoSEQ multiplex PCR, and TCRdb kept only the in-frame ones, dropping some. Among almost 95,000 clones, approximately 81% were seen once, and the ten largest hold roughly 5%. Specimen: peripheral blood, collected 28 days after the second AZD1222 dose. These receptors were obtained from an adult who received the AZD1222 COVID-19 vaccine.

V is TRBV5-5 and J is TRBJ2-7, with 8 bases identical to TRBD1. The germline V gene encodes CDR1 SGHKS and CDR2 YYEKEE (reference sequence). With 6 bases clipped from V and 6 bases from J, the junction kept 14 bases outside the gene matches. The CDR3 is 15 residues long. CDR3 in DNA: TGTGCCAGCATCCTTGGTGGTTCAGGGGGCTCCGAGCAGTACTTC. Translated, it gives CASILGGSGGSEQYF.

The CDR3 sequence is CASSLGLAGGWDIQYF. CDR3 DNA: TGTGCCAGCAGCTTAGGACTAGCGGGAGGGTGGGACATTCAGTACTTC. This chain links TRBV7-2 with TRBJ2-4; 14 nucleotides align to TRBD2. The CDR3 loop spans 16 amino acids. Per germline, CDR1 SGHTA and CDR2 FQGNSA. V shed 1 base, J shed 8 bases, and the junction held 4 bases outside the gene matches.

J is TRBJ2-7 and V is TRBV7-9, with 7 bases that match TRBD1. V shed 4 bases and J 2 bases; nucleotides not matched to a gene: 5. This CDR3 has 14 amino acids. Germline CDR1 and CDR2: SEHNR and FQNEAQ (reference sequence). CDR3 nucleotides: TGTGCCAGCAGCTGGACCGGACAGGCCTACGAGCAGTACTTC. This encodes CASSWTGQAYEQYF.

This sequence joins TRBV6-6 and TRBJ1-1; D gene unclear. This CDR3 comprises 16 residues. The V gene's germline CDR1 is MNHNY and CDR2 SVGAGI (reference sequence). Deletions cut 6 bases from V and 2 bases from J, with 19 bases between. The CDR3 region is CASRPKLQPANTEAFF. As DNA, the CDR3 is TGTGCCAGCAGACCCAAACTACAACCAGCCAACACTGAAGCTTTCTTT.

The DNA of the CDR3 is TGTGCCAGCCGGACACCCGGGGCCTACGAGCAGTACTTC. Residues: CASRTPGAYEQYF. The chain is built from TRBV6-5 and TRBJ2-7, with D perhaps assigned TRBD1 or TRBD2 (5 bases each). V was shortened by 8 bases and J by 2 bases, with 13 bases between the two germline ends. Germline CDR1 reads MNHEY; CDR2 reads SVGAGI. This CDR3 has 13 amino acids.

The chain uses TRBV4-1 and TRBJ1-2; D may be TRBD1 (6 bases). V lost 0 bases and J 4 bases, leaving 24 bases between the germline ends. The CDR3 consists of 19 residues. Germline values: CDR1 MGHRA, CDR2 YSYEKL. The DNA for the CDR3 is TGCGCCAGCAGCCAAGACCGCGGACAGACAGATCGTGGTTCCTATGGCTACACCTTC. Its translation is CASSQDRGQTDRGSYGYTF.

The V call is TRBV27, the J call TRBJ2-5; 7 bases agree with TRBD1. Germline CDR1 reads MNHEY; CDR2 reads SMNVEV (reference sequence). The junction had 2 bases not matched to a gene; V was cut back by 4 bases and J by 6 bases. The CDR3 is made up of 12 amino acids. CDR3 sequence (DNA): TGTGCCAGCAGTTGGGACAGAAAGACCCAGTACTTC. Translating gives CASSWDRKTQYF.

The chain couples TRBV20-1 to TRBJ2-1; TRBD1 might be the D (5 bases). Germline V gene data show CDR1 as DFQATT and CDR2 as SNEGSKA (reference sequence). Trimming took 3 bases from V and 9 from J, leaving 15 bases between them. There are 13 residues in the CDR3. DNA for the CDR3: TGCAGTGCTAGTGGGGCAGCTGAGAGTGAGCAGTTCTTC. Translated: CSASGAAESEQFF.

The sample holds one count of this clone. The chain recombines TRBV7-8 with TRBJ2-2; 8 nucleotides align to TRBD2. The CDR3 spans 16 residues. Germline CDR1 is SGHVS and CDR2 is FQNEAQ. The V and J ends lost 4 bases and 4 bases, in that order; junction bases with no gene match: 8. Here the CDR3 DNA reads TGTGCCAGCAGCTCACTCCTCGGGGGGGGCACCGGGGAGCTGTTTTTT. Protein sequence: CASSSLLGGGTGELFF.

V gene TRBV7-3 combines with J gene TRBJ2-7, with D maybe TRBD1 (7 bases). The CDR3 spans 15 residues. The germline V gene has CDR1 SGHTA and CDR2 FQGTGA. Trimming removed 3 bases from V and 4 bases from J, with 16 bases in between. The CDR3 DNA sequence: TGTGCCAGCAGCTTGACAGGGAGGCCCCCATACGAGCAGTACTTC. It is translated as CASSLTGRPPYEQYF. Supplemented by reference TRBV7-3 and TRBJ2-7, the full variable domain reads GAGVSQTPSNKVTEKGKYVELRCDPISGHTALYWYRQSLGQGPEFLIYFQGTGAADDSGLPNDRFFAVRPEGSVSTLKIQRTERGDSAVYLCASSLTGRPPYEQYFGPGTRLTVT.

The chain links TRBV10-2 to TRBJ2-2; 8 bases match TRBD2. CDR1 is WSHSY and CDR2 is SAAADI in the germline V gene. The CDR3 runs to 14 residues. With V trimmed by 7 bases and J by 2 bases, 3 bases remained unmatched. CDR3 coding DNA: TGCGCCAGCAAACTAGCGGCAAACACCGGGGAGCTGTTTTTT. This codes for CASKLAANTGELFF.

The V gene is TRBV28, the J gene TRBJ2-1; 12 bases line up with TRBD2. J lost 3 bases, V lost 5 bases, and 5 bases had no gene match. CDR1 MDHEN and CDR2 SYDVKM come from the germline V gene. CDR3 length: 16 amino acids. The CDR3 region is CASSETSGSIYNEQFF. The CDR3, as DNA: TGTGCCAGCAGTGAGACTAGCGGGAGTATCTACAATGAGCAGTTCTTC.

The CDR3 loop reads CASRDRVNEQFF. The CDR3 DNA reads TGTGCCAGCAGGGACAGGGTGAATGAGCAGTTCTTC. The V call is TRBV7-9, the J call TRBJ2-1; 8 bases are a match to TRBD1. The germline V gene encodes CDR1 SEHNR and CDR2 FQNEAQ (reference sequence). V lost 6 bases, J lost 7 bases, and 2 bases stayed unmatched. The CDR3 covers 12 residues.

This chain uses TRBV6-2 or TRBV6-3 with TRBJ2-2; D might be TRBD1 or TRBD2, each matching 5 bases. Germline V gene data show CDR1 as MNHEY and CDR2 as SVGEGT. The CDR3 loop spans 15 amino acids. The V gene lost 4 bases and the J gene lost 2 bases, with 11 bases spanning the gap. As DNA, the CDR3 is TGTGCCAGCAGTTCAAGGGGACCCAACACCGGGGAGCTGTTTTTT. It yields the protein CASSSRGPNTGELFF.

The J gene is TRBJ2-1, the V gene TRBV4-2, with TRBD2 matching over 8 bases. CDR3 length: 15 residues. V lost 4 bases and J lost 0; bases outside the gene matches: 2. Looked up from germline, CDR1 is LGHNA and CDR2 is YNFKEQ. The CDR3 protein is CASSRTSPSYNEQFF. CDR3 nucleotide sequence: TGTGCCAGCAGCCGGACTAGCCCCTCCTACAATGAGCAGTTCTTC.

This chain uses TRBV6-2 or TRBV6-3 with TRBJ1-1; 7 bases are shared with TRBD1. Germline V CDR1 and CDR2: MNHEY, SVGEGT. The CDR3 is made up of 15 amino acids. V was clipped by 5 bases and J by 5 bases; unmatched bases: 11. DNA for the CDR3: TGTGCCAGCAGTAACTTAAAGGGGGCGCAGACTGAAGCTTTCTTT. Its protein is CASSNLKGAQTEAFF.

In its sample, this clone was seen a few times. V and J are TRBV6-5 and TRBJ1-4; the D is unclear. Germline V gene data show CDR1 as MNHEY and CDR2 as SVGAGI. The CDR3 covers 15 residues. Between the trimmed V and J ends, which lost 5 bases and 2 bases, there was a span of 12 bases. CDR3 DNA sequence: TGTGCCAGCAGTCGAGACCAGGCGACTAATGAAAAACTGTTTTTT. Encoded protein: CASSRDQATNEKLFF.

This chain links TRBV15 with TRBJ2-7, with TRBD2 matching over 15 bases. The CDR3 runs 15 residues. Germline V gene lookup returns CDR1 LNHNV and CDR2 YYDKDF (reference sequence). Losses at the gene ends were 3 bases for V and 6 bases for J; bases not matched to a gene: 3. Here the CDR3 reads CATSSGTSGGSEQYF. The DNA for the CDR3 is TGTGCCACCAGCAGCGGGACTAGCGGGGGGTCCGAGCAGTACTTC.

This chain joins TRBV5-8 and TRBJ1-2, with 10 bases aligning to TRBD1. Germline V gene data show CDR1 as SGHTS and CDR2 as YDEGEE. J was trimmed by 5 bases and V by 4 bases; bases with no gene match: 5. The CDR3 has 14 residues. In DNA form, the CDR3 reads TGTGCCAGCAGCAAGAGGACAGGGGGTTATGGCTACACCTTC. This translates into CASSKRTGGYGYTF. The full variable domain, its missing parts supplied by reference TRBV5-8 and TRBJ1-2, is EAGVTQSPTHLIKTRGQQATLRCSPISGHTSVYWYQQALGLGLQFLLWYDEGEERNRGNFPPRFSGRQFPNYSSELNVNALELEDSALYLCASSKRTGGYGYTFGSGTRLTVV.

The V gene is TRBV7-9, the J gene TRBJ1-5, with 8 bases fitting TRBD1. V lost 5 bases to trimming and J lost 4 bases; unmatched junction nucleotides: 1. CDR3 length: 13 amino acids. Per the germline V gene, CDR1 is SEHNR and CDR2 is FQNEAQ (reference sequence). The CDR3 coding sequence is TGTGCCAGCAGCGGACAGGGTAATCAGCCCCAGCATTTT. It specifies CASSGQGNQPQHF.

The CDR3 sequence: CASSQARGGRHEQYF. CDR3 nucleotides: TGTGCCAGCAGCCAAGCCCGGGGGGGTCGCCACGAGCAGTACTTC. The chain employs TRBV3-1 (or the pseudogene TRBV3-2) and TRBJ2-7; 8 bases fit TRBD2. The V gene end was trimmed by 1 base and the J gene end by 5 bases; junction bases not matched to a gene: 7. The CDR3 extends over 15 amino acids. Looked up from germline, CDR1 is LGHDT and CDR2 is YNNKEL (reference sequence).

V usage is TRBV4-3 and J usage is TRBJ2-1, with D possibly matching TRBD2 (6 bases). Germline loops: CDR1 LGHNA, CDR2 YSLEER. This CDR3 contains 18 residues. V dropped 2 bases and J dropped 0 bases, with 17 bases sitting between them. CDR3 DNA: TGCGCCAGCAGCCAAACTGGGGGTCTAGCGAGCTCCTACAATGAGCAGTTCTTC. Translation gives CASSQTGGLASSYNEQFF.

This chain joins TRBV19 and TRBJ1-2; 9 nucleotides agree with TRBD1. CDR3 length: 14 residues. V shed 6 bases, J shed 1 base, and the junction held 3 bases outside the gene matches. Germline values: CDR1 LNHDA, CDR2 SQIVND (reference sequence). CDR3 sequence: CASRRTGDNYGYTF. CDR3 bases: TGTGCCAGTAGGCGGACAGGGGATAACTATGGCTACACCTTC. Combining the CDR3 with reference TRBV19 and TRBJ1-2 gives the whole variable domain DGGITQSPKYLFRKEGQNVTLSCEQNLNHDAMYWYRQDPGQGLRLIYYSQIVNDFQKGDIAEGYSVSREKKESFPLTVTSAQKNPTAFYLCASRRTGDNYGYTFGSGTRLTVV.

The V and J genes are TRBV28 and TRBJ2-2; TRBD2 aligns across 10 bases. Trimming cost V 5 bases and J 6 bases; bases outside gene matches: 6. This CDR3 has 15 amino acids. Germline CDR1 MDHEN, CDR2 SYDVKM. For the CDR3, the DNA is TGTGCCAGCAGTGGCAGCGGGAGGGCCGCCGGGGAGCTGTTTTTT. This gives the protein CASSGSGRAAGELFF.

This clone was picked up a small number of times. This chain links TRBV10-1 with TRBJ1-3, with D uncertain. CDR3 length: 13 residues. CDR1 and CDR2 (germline): WNHNN, SYGVQD (reference sequence). The V end was cut by 6 bases, the J end by 0 bases, with 6 bases between. As DNA, the CDR3 is TGCGCCAGCAGGGAGACCTCTGGAAACACCATATATTTT. Protein sequence: CASRETSGNTIYF.

The CDR3 DNA reads TGCGCCAGCAGTGAGGCCGGAGGCTCCTACAATGAGCAGTTCTTC. Translated, it gives CASSEAGGSYNEQFF. The J gene is TRBJ2-1, the V gene TRBV10-1; perhaps TRBD2 as D (5 bases). This CDR3 contains 15 residues. The germline V gene has CDR1 WNHNN and CDR2 SYGVQD (reference sequence). The V end lost 2 bases, the J end lost 0 bases, and 8 bases lay between the germline ends.

The chain carries TRBV19 and TRBJ1-6; D ambiguous. CDR1 and CDR2 from the germline V gene are LNHDA and SQIVND (reference sequence). CDR3 length equals 15 residues. The V and J ends lost 5 bases and 5 bases respectively, with 13 bases between them. The CDR3 loop reads CASSGSSGNNSPLHF. CDR3 DNA sequence: TGTGCCAGTAGTGGGTCCTCGGGAAATAATTCACCCCTCCACTTT.

The count of this clone is one. This sequence joins TRBV5-1 and TRBJ2-2, with 8 bases matching TRBD1. Germline CDR1 reads SGHRS; CDR2 reads YFSETQ. Trimming at V came to 1 base and at J to 2 bases, leaving 4 bases not matched to a gene. The CDR3 runs to 16 residues. The CDR3 is CASSLSSGGNTGELFF. The CDR3, as DNA: TGCGCCAGCAGCTTGAGTTCAGGGGGCAACACCGGGGAGCTGTTTTTT.

The rearrangement uses TRBV5-1 and TRBJ2-2, with D maybe TRBD2 (6 bases). Germline-derived CDR1 and CDR2 are SGHRS and YFSETQ. Trimming stripped 4 bases from V and 1 base from J, with 26 bases between. This CDR3 is 20 amino acids long. The CDR3 region has the DNA TGCGCCAGCAGCAGTTTGGCAAGGGATCGGACTATAAGGAACACCGGGGAGCTGTTTTTT. This gives the protein CASSSLARDRTIRNTGELFF.

The chain links TRBV5-6 to TRBJ1-5, with unresolved D. The V end lost 1 base, the J end lost 3 bases, and 11 bases lay between the germline ends. The CDR3 consists of 15 residues. Germline V lookup: CDR1 SGHDT, CDR2 YYEEEE. CDR3 coding DNA: TGTGCCAGCAGCTTGATGGCCTACCCCAATCAGCCCCAGCATTTT. It specifies CASSLMAYPNQPQHF.